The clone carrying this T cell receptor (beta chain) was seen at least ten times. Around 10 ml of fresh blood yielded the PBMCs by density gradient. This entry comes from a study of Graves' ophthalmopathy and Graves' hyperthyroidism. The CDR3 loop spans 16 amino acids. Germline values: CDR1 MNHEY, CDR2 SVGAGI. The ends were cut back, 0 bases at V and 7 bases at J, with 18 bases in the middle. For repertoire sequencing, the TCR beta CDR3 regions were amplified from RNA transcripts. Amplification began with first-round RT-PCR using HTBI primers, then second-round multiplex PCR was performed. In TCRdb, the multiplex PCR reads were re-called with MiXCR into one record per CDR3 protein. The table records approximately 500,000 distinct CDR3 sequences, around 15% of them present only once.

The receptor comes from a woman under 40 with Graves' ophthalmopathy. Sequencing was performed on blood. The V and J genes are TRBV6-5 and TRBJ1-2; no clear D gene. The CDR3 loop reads CASSYSTGSIAPGYTF. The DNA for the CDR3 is TGTGCCAGCAGTTACTCGACGGGAAGTATAGCCCCTGGCTACACCTTC.